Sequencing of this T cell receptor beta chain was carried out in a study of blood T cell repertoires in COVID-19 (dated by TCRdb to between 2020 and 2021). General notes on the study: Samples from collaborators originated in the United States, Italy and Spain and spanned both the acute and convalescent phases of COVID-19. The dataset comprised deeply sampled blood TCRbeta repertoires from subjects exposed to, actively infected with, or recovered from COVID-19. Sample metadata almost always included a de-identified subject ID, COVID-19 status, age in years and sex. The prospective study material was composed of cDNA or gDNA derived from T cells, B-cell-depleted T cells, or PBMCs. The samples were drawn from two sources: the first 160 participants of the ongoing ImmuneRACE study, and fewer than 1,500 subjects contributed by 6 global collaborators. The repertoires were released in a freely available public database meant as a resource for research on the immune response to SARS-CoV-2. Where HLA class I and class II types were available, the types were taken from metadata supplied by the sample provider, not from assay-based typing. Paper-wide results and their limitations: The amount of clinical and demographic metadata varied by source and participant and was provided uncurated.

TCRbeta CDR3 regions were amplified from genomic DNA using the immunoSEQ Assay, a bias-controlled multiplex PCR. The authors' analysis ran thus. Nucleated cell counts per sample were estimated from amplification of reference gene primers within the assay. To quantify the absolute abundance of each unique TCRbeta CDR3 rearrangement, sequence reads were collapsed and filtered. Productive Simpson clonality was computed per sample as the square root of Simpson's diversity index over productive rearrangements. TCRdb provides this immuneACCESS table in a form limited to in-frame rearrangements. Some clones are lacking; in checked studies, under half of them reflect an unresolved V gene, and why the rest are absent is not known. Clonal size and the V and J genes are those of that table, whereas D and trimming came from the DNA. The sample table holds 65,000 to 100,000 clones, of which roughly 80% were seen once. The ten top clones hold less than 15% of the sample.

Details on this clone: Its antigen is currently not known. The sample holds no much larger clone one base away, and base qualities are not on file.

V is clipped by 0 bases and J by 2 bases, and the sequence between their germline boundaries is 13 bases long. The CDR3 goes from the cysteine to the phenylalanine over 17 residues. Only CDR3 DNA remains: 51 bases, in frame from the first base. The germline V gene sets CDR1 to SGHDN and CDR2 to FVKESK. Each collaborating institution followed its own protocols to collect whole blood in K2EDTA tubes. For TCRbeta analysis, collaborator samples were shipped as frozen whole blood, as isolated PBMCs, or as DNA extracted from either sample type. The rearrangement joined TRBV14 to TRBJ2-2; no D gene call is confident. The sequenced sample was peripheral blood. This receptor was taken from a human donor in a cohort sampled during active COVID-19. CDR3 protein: CASSQDVKTINTGELFF. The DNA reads TGTGCCAGCAGCCAAGATGTAAAGACAATCAACACCGGGGAGCTGTTTTTT. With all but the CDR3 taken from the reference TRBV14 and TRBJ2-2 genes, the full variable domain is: EAGVTQFPSHSVIEKGQTVTLRCDPISGHDNLYWYRRVMGKEIKFLLHFVKESKQDESGMPNNRFLAERTGGTYSTLKVQPAELEDSGVYFCASSQDVKTINTGELFFGEGSRLTVL.